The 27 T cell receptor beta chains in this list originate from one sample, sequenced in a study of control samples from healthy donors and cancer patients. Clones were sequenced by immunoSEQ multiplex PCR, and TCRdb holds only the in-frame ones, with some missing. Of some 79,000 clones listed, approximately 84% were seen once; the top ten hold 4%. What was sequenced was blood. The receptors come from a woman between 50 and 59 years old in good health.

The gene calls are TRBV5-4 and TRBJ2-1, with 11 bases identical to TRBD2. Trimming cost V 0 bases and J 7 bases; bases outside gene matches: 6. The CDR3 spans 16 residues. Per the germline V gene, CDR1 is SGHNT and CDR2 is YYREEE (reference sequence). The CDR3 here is CASSLAGTSGHNEQFF. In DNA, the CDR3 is TGTGCCAGCAGCTTGGCCGGGACTAGCGGTCATAATGAGCAGTTCTTC.

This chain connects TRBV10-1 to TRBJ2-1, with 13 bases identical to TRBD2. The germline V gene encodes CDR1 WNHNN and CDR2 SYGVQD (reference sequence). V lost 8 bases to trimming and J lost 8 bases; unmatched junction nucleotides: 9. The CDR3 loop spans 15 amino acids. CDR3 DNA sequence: TGCGCCAGCTGGGAACTAGCGGGAGGGGTAGATGAGCAGTTCTTC. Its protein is CASWELAGGVDEQFF.

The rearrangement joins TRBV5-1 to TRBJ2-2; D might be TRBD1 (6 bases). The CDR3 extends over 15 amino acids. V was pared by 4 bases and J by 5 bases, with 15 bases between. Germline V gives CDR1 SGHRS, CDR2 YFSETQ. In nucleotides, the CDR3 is TGCGCCAGCAGCCAAGGGACACCCGGGACCGGGGAGCTGTTTTTT. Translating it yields CASSQGTPGTGELFF.

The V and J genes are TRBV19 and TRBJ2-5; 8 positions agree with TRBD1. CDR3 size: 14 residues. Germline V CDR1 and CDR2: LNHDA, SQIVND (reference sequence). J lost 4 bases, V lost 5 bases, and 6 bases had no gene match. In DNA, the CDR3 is TGTGCCAGTAGTGTGCAGGGGGCGATAGAGACCCAGTACTTC. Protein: CASSVQGAIETQYF.

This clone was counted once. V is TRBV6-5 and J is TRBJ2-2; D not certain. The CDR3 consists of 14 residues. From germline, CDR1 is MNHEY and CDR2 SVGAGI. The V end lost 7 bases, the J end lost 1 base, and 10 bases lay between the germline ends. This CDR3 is CASKSAGNTGELFF. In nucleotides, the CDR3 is TGTGCCAGCAAATCGGCAGGGAACACCGGGGAGCTGTTTTTT.

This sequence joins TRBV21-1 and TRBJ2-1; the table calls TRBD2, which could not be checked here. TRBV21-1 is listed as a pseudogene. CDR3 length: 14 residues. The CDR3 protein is CASSKLAGGNEQFF. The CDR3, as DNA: TGTGCCAGCAGCAAACTAGCGGGAGGTAATGAGCAGTTCTTC.

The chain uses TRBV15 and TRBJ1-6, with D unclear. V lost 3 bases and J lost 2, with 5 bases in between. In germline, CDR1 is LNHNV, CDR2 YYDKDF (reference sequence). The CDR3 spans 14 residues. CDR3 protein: CATSSRTYNSPLHF. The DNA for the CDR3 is TGTGCCACCAGCAGCCGAACCTATAATTCACCCCTCCACTTT.

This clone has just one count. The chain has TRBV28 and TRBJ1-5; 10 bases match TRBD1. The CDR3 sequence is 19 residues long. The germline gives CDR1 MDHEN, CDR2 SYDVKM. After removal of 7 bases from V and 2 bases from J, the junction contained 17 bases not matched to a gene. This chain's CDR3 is CASTRPTGQGMIGNQPQHF. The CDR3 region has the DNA TGTGCCAGCACCCGCCCGACGGGACAGGGGATGATCGGCAATCAGCCCCAGCATTTT.

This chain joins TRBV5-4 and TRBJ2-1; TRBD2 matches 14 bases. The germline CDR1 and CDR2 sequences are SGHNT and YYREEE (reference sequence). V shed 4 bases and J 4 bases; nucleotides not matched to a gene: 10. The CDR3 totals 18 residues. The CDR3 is CASSPGLAGAGSYNEQFF. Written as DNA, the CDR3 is TGTGCCAGCAGCCCGGGACTAGCGGGAGCGGGGTCTTACAATGAGCAGTTCTTC.

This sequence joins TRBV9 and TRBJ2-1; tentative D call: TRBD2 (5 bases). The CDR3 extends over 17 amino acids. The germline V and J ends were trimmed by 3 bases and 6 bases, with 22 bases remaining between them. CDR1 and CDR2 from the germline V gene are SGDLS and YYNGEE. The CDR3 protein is CASSAKAWGEGPNEQFF. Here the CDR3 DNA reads TGTGCCAGCAGCGCCAAAGCGTGGGGTGAGGGTCCCAATGAGCAGTTCTTC. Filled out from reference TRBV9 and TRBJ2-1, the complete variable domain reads DSGVTQTPKHLITATGQRVTLRCSPRSGDLSVYWYQQSLDQGLQFLIQYYNGEERAKGNILERFSAQQFPDLHSELNLSSLELGDSALYFCASSAKAWGEGPNEQFFGPGTRLTVL.

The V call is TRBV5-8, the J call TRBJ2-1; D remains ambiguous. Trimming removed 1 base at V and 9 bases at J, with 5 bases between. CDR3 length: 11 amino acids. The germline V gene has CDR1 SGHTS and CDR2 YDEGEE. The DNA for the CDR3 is TGTGCCAGCAGCTTGATTAGTGAGCAGTTCTTC. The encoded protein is CASSLISEQFF.

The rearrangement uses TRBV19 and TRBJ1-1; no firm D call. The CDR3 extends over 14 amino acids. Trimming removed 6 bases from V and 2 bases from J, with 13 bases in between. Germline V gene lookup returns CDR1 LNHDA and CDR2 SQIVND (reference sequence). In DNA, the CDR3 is TGTGCCAGTAGCTATTCAGAGGTTAACACTGAAGCTTTCTTT. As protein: CASSYSEVNTEAFF.

The CDR3 sequence: CASSSGPGGETQYF. The CDR3 region has the DNA TGCGCCAGCAGCTCCGGCCCCGGCGGGGAGACCCAGTACTTC. The rearrangement links TRBV5-1 to TRBJ2-5; a weak D match, TRBD2 (5 bases). The CDR3 has 14 amino acids. V lost 3 bases, J lost 5 bases, and 14 bases lay in between. Germline V gene sequence: CDR1 SGHRS, CDR2 YFSETQ.

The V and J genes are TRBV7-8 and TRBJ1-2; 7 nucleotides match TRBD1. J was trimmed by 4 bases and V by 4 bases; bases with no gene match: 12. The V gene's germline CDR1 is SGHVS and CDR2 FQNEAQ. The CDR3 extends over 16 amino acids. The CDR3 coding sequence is TGTGCCAGCAGCTCCAGAGTAGGGGGCCGGGGCTATGGCTACACCTTC. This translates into CASSSRVGGRGYGYTF.

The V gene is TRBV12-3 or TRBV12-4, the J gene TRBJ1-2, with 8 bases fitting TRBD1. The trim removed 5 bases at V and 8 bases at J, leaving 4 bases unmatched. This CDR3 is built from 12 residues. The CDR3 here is CASSADRVGYTF. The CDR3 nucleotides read TGTGCCAGCAGTGCGGACAGGGTCGGCTACACCTTC.

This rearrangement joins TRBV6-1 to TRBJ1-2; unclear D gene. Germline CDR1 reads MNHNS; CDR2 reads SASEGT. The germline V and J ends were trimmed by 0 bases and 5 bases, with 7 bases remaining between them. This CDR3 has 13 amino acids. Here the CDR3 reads CASSEAGLYGYTF. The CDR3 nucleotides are TGTGCCAGCAGTGAAGCGGGATTGTATGGCTACACCTTC.

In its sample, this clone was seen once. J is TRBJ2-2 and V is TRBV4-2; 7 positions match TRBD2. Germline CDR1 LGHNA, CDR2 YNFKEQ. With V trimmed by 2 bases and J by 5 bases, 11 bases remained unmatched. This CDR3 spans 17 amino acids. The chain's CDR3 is CASSQKGLGRETGELFF. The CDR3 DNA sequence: TGTGCCAGCAGCCAAAAAGGATTAGGGCGGGAGACCGGGGAGCTGTTTTTT.

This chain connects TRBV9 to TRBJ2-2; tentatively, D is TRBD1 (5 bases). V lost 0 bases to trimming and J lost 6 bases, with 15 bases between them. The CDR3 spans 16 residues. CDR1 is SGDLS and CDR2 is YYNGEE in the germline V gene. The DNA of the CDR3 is TGTGCCAGCAGCGTAGTAGACGGCTGGGGCCCCGGGGAGCTGTTTTTT. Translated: CASSVVDGWGPGELFF.

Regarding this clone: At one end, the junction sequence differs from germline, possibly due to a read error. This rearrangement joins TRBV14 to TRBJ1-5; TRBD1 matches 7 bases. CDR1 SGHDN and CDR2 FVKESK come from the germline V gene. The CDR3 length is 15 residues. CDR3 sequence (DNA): TGTGCCAGCAACCAACTCGGACAGGTACGGCAGCCCCAGCATTTT. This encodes CASNQLGQVRQPQHF.

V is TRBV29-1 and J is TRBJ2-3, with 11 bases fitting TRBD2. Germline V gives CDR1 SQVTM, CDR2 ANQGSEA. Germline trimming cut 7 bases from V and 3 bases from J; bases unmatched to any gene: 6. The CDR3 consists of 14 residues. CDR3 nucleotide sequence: TGCAGCGGGGGGGCTAGCGGGAGGACAGATACGCAGTATTTT. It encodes CSGGASGRTDTQYF.

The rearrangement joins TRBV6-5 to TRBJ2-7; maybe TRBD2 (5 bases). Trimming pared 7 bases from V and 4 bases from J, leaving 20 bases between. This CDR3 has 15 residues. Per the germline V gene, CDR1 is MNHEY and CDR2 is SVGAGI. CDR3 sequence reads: CASNWVGEPLYEQYF. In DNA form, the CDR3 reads TGTGCCAGCAATTGGGTTGGGGAGCCCCTTTACGAGCAGTACTTC.

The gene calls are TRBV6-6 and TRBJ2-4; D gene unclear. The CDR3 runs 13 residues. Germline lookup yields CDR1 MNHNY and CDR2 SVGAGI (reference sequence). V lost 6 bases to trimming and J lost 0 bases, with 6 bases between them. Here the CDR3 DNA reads TGTGCCAGCAGCTATCTAGCCAAAAACATTCAGTACTTC. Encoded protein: CASSYLAKNIQYF.

CDR3 nucleotide sequence: TGTGCCACCAATGAGGGGGCGCGGAGCACAGATACGCAGTATTTT. As protein: CATNEGARSTDTQYF. The rearrangement links TRBV15 to TRBJ2-3; 7 bases are shared with TRBD1. The CDR3 has 15 amino acids. Germline values: CDR1 LNHNV, CDR2 YYDKDF (reference sequence). The ends lost 7 bases at V and 0 bases at J; junction bases unmatched: 7.

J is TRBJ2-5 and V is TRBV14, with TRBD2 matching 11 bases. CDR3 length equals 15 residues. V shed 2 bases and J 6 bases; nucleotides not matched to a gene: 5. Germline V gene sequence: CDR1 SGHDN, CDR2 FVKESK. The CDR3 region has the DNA TGTGCCAGCAGCCAACGACTAGCGGGAAGGCAGACCCAGTACTTC. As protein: CASSQRLAGRQTQYF.

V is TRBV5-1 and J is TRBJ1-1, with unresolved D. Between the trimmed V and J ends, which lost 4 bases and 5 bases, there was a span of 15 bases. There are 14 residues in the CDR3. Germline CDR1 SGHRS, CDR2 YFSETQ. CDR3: CASSPGAIRTEAFF. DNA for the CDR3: TGCGCCAGCAGCCCGGGAGCGATAAGAACTGAAGCTTTCTTT.

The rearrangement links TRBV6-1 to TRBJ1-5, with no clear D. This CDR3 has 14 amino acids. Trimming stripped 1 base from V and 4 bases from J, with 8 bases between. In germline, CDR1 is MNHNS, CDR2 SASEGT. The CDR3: CASSEGWVNQPQHF. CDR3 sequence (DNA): TGTGCCAGCAGTGAAGGGTGGGTTAATCAGCCCCAGCATTTT.

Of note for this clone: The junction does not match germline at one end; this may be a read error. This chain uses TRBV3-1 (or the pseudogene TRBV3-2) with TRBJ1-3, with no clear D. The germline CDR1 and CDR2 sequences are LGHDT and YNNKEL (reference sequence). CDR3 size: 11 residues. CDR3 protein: CASSHQAQKNF. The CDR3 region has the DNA TGTGCCAGCAGCCACCAAGCCCAGAAGAATTTT.